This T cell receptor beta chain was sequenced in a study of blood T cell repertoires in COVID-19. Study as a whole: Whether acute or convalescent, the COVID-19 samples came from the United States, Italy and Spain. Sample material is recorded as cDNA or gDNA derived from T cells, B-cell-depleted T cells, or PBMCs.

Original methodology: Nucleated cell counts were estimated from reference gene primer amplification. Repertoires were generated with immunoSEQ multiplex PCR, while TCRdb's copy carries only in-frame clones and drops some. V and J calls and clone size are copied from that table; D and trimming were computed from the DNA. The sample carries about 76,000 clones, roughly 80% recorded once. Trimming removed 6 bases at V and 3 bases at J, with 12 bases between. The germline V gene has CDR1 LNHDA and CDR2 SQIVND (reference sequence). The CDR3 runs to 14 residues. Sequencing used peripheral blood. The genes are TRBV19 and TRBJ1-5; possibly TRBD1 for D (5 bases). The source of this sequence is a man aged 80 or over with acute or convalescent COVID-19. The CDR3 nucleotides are TGTGCCAGTAGCGCAGGGAATTTCAATCAGCCCCAGCATTTT. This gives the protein CASSAGNFNQPQHF.